Listed below are T cell receptor beta chains from one sample, sequenced in a study of regulatory T cells in long-lasting Graves disease. Using its own MiXCR run on the multiplex PCR reads, TCRdb lists one record per CDR3 protein. Of 200,000 to 250,000 distinct CDR3 sequences listed, roughly 20% are singletons. This same sample was also taken into another study, of T cells in Graves' hyperthyroidism and ophthalmopathy.

Sequences were derived from peripheral blood mononuclear cells (PBMCs), sampled at new diagnosis, from a patient treated with antithyroid drugs. All receptors come from a woman aged 30 to 39 with Graves disease. The CDR3 runs from the conserved cysteine through the conserved F or W. A D gene is named only where the DNA matches it firmly. A row's size may be missing; if present it is once, few, many or a size class.

d_call	j_call	clone_size	v_call	cdr3_aa	cdr3_nt
-	TRBJ2-1	many	TRBV24-1	CATSDPRGEQFF	TGTGCCACCAGTGACCCTCGAGGTGAGCAGTTCTTC
-	TRBJ2-1	many	TRBV12-5	CASGLDIGVDQFF	TGTGCTAGTGGTTTAGATATCGGGGTGGACCAGTTCTTC
-	TRBJ1-1	many	TRBV28	CASSLFRGTGGDTEAFF	TGTGCCAGCAGTTTGTTCCGGGGAACGGGCGGGGACACTGAAGCTTTCTTT
-	TRBJ1-3	-	TRBV7-3	CASSQSGGFGNTIYF	TGTGCCAGCAGCCAAAGCGGGGGGTTTGGAAACACCATATATTTT
TRBD1	TRBJ1-5	few	TRBV5-8	CASSWGQAIRNQPQHF	TGTGCCAGCAGCTGGGGACAGGCTATACGCAATCAGCCCCAGCATTTT
-	TRBJ1-2	many	TRBV14	CASSQARGQGYTF	TGTGCCAGCAGCCAAGCCCGGGGACAAGGCTACACCTTC
-	TRBJ2-3	many	TRBV4-1	CASSQEKNGGSTDTQYF	TGTGCCAGCAGCCAAGAAAAAAATGGAGGGAGCACAGATACGCAGTATTTT
-	TRBJ1-2	many	TRBV3-1	CASTPNTFLTAPVNYGYTF	TGTGCCAGCACCCCAAACACCTTTCTGACAGCCCCCGTTAACTATGGCTACACCTTC
-	TRBJ1-1	many	TRBV4-1	CASSQFGTQNTEAFF	TGCGCCAGCAGCCAATTTGGGACACAGAACACTGAAGCTTTCTTT
-	TRBJ1-2	many	TRBV18	CASSPAVVVDYGYTF	TGTGCCAGCTCACCTGCGGTAGTAGTGGACTATGGCTACACCTTC
-	TRBJ2-1	many	TRBV11-2	CASSATRLVYEQFF	TGTGCCAGCAGTGCCACAAGACTAGTCTATGAGCAGTTCTTC
-	TRBJ2-3	-	TRBV5-1	CASSFLPETGPTDTQYF	TGCGCCAGCAGCTTTCTCCCCGAAACAGGGCCCACAGATACGCAGTATTTT